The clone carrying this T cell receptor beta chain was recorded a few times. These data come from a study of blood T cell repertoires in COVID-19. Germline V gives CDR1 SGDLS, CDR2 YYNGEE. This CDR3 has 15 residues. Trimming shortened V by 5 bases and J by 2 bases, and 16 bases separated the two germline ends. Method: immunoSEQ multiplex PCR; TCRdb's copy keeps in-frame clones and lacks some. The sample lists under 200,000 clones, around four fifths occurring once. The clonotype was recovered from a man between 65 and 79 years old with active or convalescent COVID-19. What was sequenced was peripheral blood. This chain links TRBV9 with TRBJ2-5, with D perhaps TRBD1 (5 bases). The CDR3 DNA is TGTGCCAGCAGTAAACAGGAGCAGATACAAGAGACCCAGTACTTC. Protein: CASSKQEQIQETQYF.